Below are 29 T cell receptor beta chains sequenced from a single sample in a study of STAT5B mutations in CD4+ large granular lymphocyte leukemia. Sequencing was performed with immunoSEQ multiplex PCR; in TCRdb, only in-frame clones are kept and a portion is missing. The data show about 37,000 clones, 87% seen once. Material for sequencing was CD4+ T cells from blood buffy coats. These receptors came from a human donor in good health.

This rearrangement joins TRBV23-1 to TRBJ2-6; unclear D gene. TRBV23-1 is sorted into the ORF group, with uncertain function. The CDR3 consists of 16 residues. The V end was cut by 0 bases, the J end by 0 bases, with 6 bases between. The CDR3 is CASSQSSSSGANVLTF. In nucleotides, the CDR3 is TGCGCCAGCAGTCAATCTTCTAGCTCTGGGGCCAACGTCCTGACTTTC.

This rearrangement joins TRBV7-9 to TRBJ1-2, with 9 bases matching TRBD1. Trimming at V came to 5 bases and at J to 6 bases, leaving 16 bases not matched to a gene. Germline CDR1 reads SEHNR; CDR2 reads FQNEAQ (reference sequence). CDR3 length: 17 residues. CDR3 coding DNA: TGTGCCAGCAGCCCCTGGGAACCGGGACAGGGAACTCATGGCTACACCTTC. Translating gives CASSPWEPGQGTHGYTF.

This chain uses TRBV6-1 with TRBJ1-5, with D possibly being TRBD1 (6 bases). The CDR3 has 16 amino acids. V lost 2 bases to trimming and J lost 4 bases, with 15 bases between them. Germline lookup yields CDR1 MNHNS and CDR2 SASEGT. Here the CDR3 reads CASSELGARENQPQHF. For the CDR3, the DNA is TGTGCCAGCAGTGAATTGGGGGCCAGGGAAAATCAGCCCCAGCATTTT.

The V call is TRBV6-5, the J call TRBJ2-7; D is perhaps TRBD1 (5 bases). Germline V CDR1 and CDR2: MNHEY, SVGAGI. V dropped 7 bases and J dropped 0 bases, with 7 bases sitting between them. The CDR3 runs 12 residues. Written as DNA, the CDR3 is TGTGCCAGCACCGACAGCTCCTACGAGCAGTACTTC. Its protein product is CASTDSSYEQYF.

The genes are TRBV7-6 and TRBJ1-2, with a tentative D call TRBD1 (6 bases). Germline CDR1 is SGHVS and CDR2 is FNYEAQ. The CDR3 totals 14 residues. Trimming shortened V by 5 bases and J by 2 bases, and 12 bases separated the two germline ends. CDR3 sequence reads: CASSADSLNYGYTF. CDR3 DNA sequence: TGTGCCAGCAGCGCGGACAGTTTGAACTATGGCTACACCTTC.

The chain employs TRBV19 and TRBJ1-5, with a tentative D call TRBD1 (6 bases). The V end was cut by 6 bases, the J end by 0 bases, with 15 bases between. This CDR3 is 16 amino acids long. Germline CDR1 LNHDA, CDR2 SQIVND (reference sequence). In DNA form, the CDR3 reads TGTGCCAGTAGCCCTTATGGACAGTATAGCAATCAGCCCCAGCATTTT. This sequence encodes CASSPYGQYSNQPQHF.

V is TRBV6-4 and J is TRBJ2-7; D gene ambiguous. The V end was cut by 3 bases, the J end by 3 bases, with 9 bases between. Germline loops: CDR1 MRHNA, CDR2 SNTAGT. The CDR3 has 13 residues. The CDR3: CASSEYAGYEQYF. In DNA, the CDR3 is TGTGCCAGCAGTGAATACGCAGGCTACGAGCAGTACTTC.

The genes are TRBV18 and TRBJ2-1, with D possibly TRBD1 on 5 matching bases. This CDR3 has 16 residues. CDR1 and CDR2 from the germline V gene are KGHSH and LQKENI. Trimming removed 3 bases at V and 2 bases at J, with 14 bases between. The CDR3 bases are TGTGCCAGCTCACCTCGGACAAGAGCAACCTACAATGAGCAGTTCTTC. It yields the protein CASSPRTRATYNEQFF.

The genes are TRBV18 and TRBJ1-5, with D tentatively TRBD1 (5 bases). Trimming removed 2 bases from V and 6 bases from J, with 14 bases in between. This CDR3 is 15 amino acids long. Germline V gene data show CDR1 as KGHSH and CDR2 as LQKENI. Here the CDR3 reads CASSPGTQRGQPQHF. DNA of the CDR3: TGTGCCAGCTCACCAGGGACTCAAAGGGGTCAGCCCCAGCATTTT.

The V call is TRBV6-5, the J call TRBJ1-2; 7 positions agree with TRBD1. CDR3 length: 14 amino acids. Germline V gene sequence: CDR1 MNHEY, CDR2 SVGAGI. The J segment lost 4 bases and the V segment lost 2 bases, leaving 4 bases of the junction unmatched. CDR3 sequence reads: CASSYDRVGYGYTF. Here the CDR3 DNA reads TGTGCCAGCAGTTACGACAGGGTGGGCTATGGCTACACCTTC.

Only one count was recorded for this clone. The chain is built from TRBV18 and TRBJ2-5, with 10 bases that match TRBD2. The CDR3 contains 21 residues. Germline V lookup: CDR1 KGHSH, CDR2 LQKENI. Trimming removed 2 bases from V and 0 bases from J; junction bases left unmatched: 18. DNA of the CDR3: TGTGCCAGCTCACCAGGACTAGCGGAGGAAGGGTTTCTATTGTACCAAGAGACCCAGTACTTC. It translates to CASSPGLAEEGFLLYQETQYF. The full variable domain, completed using reference TRBV18 and TRBJ2-5, is NAGVMQNPRHLVRRRGQEARLRCSPMKGHSHVYWYRQLPEEGLKFMVYLQKENIIDESGMPKERFSAEFPKEGPSILRIQQVVRGDSAAYFCASSPGLAEEGFLLYQETQYFGPGTRLLVL.

The chain has TRBV7-6 and TRBJ2-1; 9 bases are shared with TRBD2. There are 15 residues in the CDR3. With 1 base clipped from V and 9 bases from J, the junction kept 7 bases outside the gene matches. CDR1 and CDR2 (germline): SGHVS, FNYEAQ. The CDR3 region has the DNA TGTGCCAGCAGCTTAGTTGCGGGAGGGGTTGGTGAGCAGTTCTTC. It specifies CASSLVAGGVGEQFF.

V is TRBV7-2 and J is TRBJ2-3; no reliable D call. Germline V gene sequence: CDR1 SGHTA, CDR2 FQGNSA. This CDR3 spans 13 amino acids. The germline V and J ends were trimmed by 8 bases and 2 bases, with 11 bases remaining between them. For the CDR3, the DNA is TGTGCCAGCGTTTGGGGAACCACAGATACGCAGTATTTT. This sequence encodes CASVWGTTDTQYF.

This rearrangement joins TRBV28 to TRBJ2-7; D call uncertain. Germline V lookup: CDR1 MDHEN, CDR2 SYDVKM. Trimming left V 5 bases short and J 2 bases short, with 10 bases between. This CDR3 has 13 residues. The CDR3 DNA reads TGTGCCAGCAGTGGGTTTGGACCCTACGAGCAGTACTTC. This sequence encodes CASSGFGPYEQYF.

V is TRBV6-5 and J is TRBJ2-5, with a weak D call TRBD2 (6 bases). V gave up 6 bases and J gave up 3 bases, with 17 bases separating them. This CDR3 spans 15 amino acids. CDR1 and CDR2 (germline): MNHEY, SVGAGI. CDR3 loop: CASSPAMTREETQYF. The CDR3 coding sequence is TGTGCCAGCAGCCCAGCGATGACTAGAGAAGAGACCCAGTACTTC.

The chain is built from TRBV6-1 and TRBJ2-7; TRBD2 aligns across 7 bases. Germline loops: CDR1 MNHNS, CDR2 SASEGT. The J segment lost 3 bases and the V segment lost 4 bases, leaving 9 bases of the junction unmatched. The CDR3 extends over 15 amino acids. This chain's CDR3 is CASSGTRRDNYEQYF. The CDR3 bases are TGTGCCAGCAGTGGGACTAGGAGAGACAACTACGAGCAGTACTTC.

The chain joins TRBV13 to TRBJ1-2; D call uncertain. The V gene lost 0 bases and the J gene lost 4 bases, with 6 bases spanning the gap. Looked up from germline, CDR1 is PRHDT and CDR2 is FYEKMQ (reference sequence). CDR3 length: 13 amino acids. This chain's CDR3 is CASSLGVGYGYTF. The CDR3 nucleotides read TGTGCCAGCAGCTTAGGTGTGGGCTATGGCTACACCTTC.

The chain has TRBV2 and TRBJ2-3; D is unclear. CDR3 size: 12 residues. V lost 3 bases to trimming and J lost 4 bases, with 5 bases between them. CDR1 is SNHLY and CDR2 is FYNNEI in the germline V gene. The CDR3 reads CASSDRADTQYF. CDR3 bases: TGTGCCAGCAGTGATAGGGCAGATACGCAGTATTTT.

The chain has TRBV29-1 and TRBJ2-1, with 7 bases that match TRBD2. V was clipped by 6 bases and J by 4 bases; unmatched bases: 12. This CDR3 contains 15 residues. Germline values: CDR1 SQVTM, CDR2 ANQGSEA. CDR3 coding DNA: TGCAGCGTCACCACCCTGGCGGGGGTTTACAATGAGCAGTTCTTC. Translation gives CSVTTLAGVYNEQFF.

J is TRBJ2-7 and V is TRBV6-5; D gene unclear. Germline V gene data show CDR1 as MNHEY and CDR2 as SVGAGI. The CDR3 loop spans 14 amino acids. The V end was cut by 0 bases, the J end by 0 bases, with 6 bases between. CDR3 region: CASSYSFGSYEQYF. CDR3 nucleotides: TGTGCCAGCAGTTACTCATTTGGCTCCTACGAGCAGTACTTC.

This clone has a handful of counts. The chain carries TRBV6-5 and TRBJ2-2; D is ambiguous. Germline V gives CDR1 MNHEY, CDR2 SVGAGI. The CDR3 has 15 amino acids. Trimming shortened V by 2 bases and J by 0 bases, and 7 bases separated the two germline ends. CDR3 region: CASSYGVANTGELFF. CDR3 in DNA: TGTGCCAGCAGTTACGGGGTGGCGAACACCGGGGAGCTGTTTTTT.

J is TRBJ1-4 and V is TRBV9, with 10 positions matching TRBD1. Germline V lookup: CDR1 SGDLS, CDR2 YYNGEE. Unmatched junction bases numbered 6, after V lost 3 bases and J lost 7 bases. This CDR3 has 15 amino acids. The CDR3 sequence is CASSADGQGGEKLFF. CDR3 sequence (DNA): TGTGCCAGCAGCGCGGACGGACAGGGGGGTGAAAAACTGTTTTTT.

The rearrangement links TRBV28 to TRBJ2-3, with D unclear. With 6 bases removed from V and 6 bases from J, the gap between germline ends came to 10 bases. CDR3 length equals 12 residues. Germline V gives CDR1 MDHEN, CDR2 SYDVKM. CDR3 coding DNA: TGTGCCAGCAGGACTCCAGCGGATACGCAGTATTTT. It encodes CASRTPADTQYF.

The chain recombines TRBV5-1 with TRBJ2-5; 7 positions match TRBD1. CDR1 is SGHRS and CDR2 is YFSETQ in the germline V gene. V lost 4 bases and J lost 4; bases outside the gene matches: 19. The CDR3 is 18 amino acids. CDR3 nucleotide sequence: TGCGCCAGCAGCCAGTACTCGCCCTCCGGGACAGTGTCAGAGACCCAGTACTTC. This sequence encodes CASSQYSPSGTVSETQYF. Complete variable domain (other parts from reference TRBV5-1 and TRBJ2-5): KAGVTQTPRYLIKTRGQQVTLSCSPISGHRSVSWYQQTPGQGLQFLFEYFSETQRNKGNFPGRFSGRQFSNSRSEMNVSTLELGDSALYLCASSQYSPSGTVSETQYFGPGTRLLVL.

The chain links TRBV11-2 to TRBJ2-1; 16 nucleotides match TRBD2. Trimming took 7 bases from V and 9 from J; bases not matched to a gene: 15. The CDR3 covers 18 residues. CDR1 and CDR2 (germline): SGHAT, FQNNGV. The CDR3 bases are TGTGCCAGCACAGGACAGTTGGGACTAGCGGGAGGGCGTCGTGAGCAGTTCTTC. Translating gives CASTGQLGLAGGRREQFF.

The genes are TRBV7-8 and TRBJ1-3; tentatively, D is TRBD1 (5 bases). Looked up from germline, CDR1 is SGHVS and CDR2 is FQNEAQ. CDR3 length equals 15 residues. The V end lost 5 bases, the J end lost 0 bases, and 11 bases lay between the germline ends. The CDR3 DNA is TGTGCCAGCAGCGCCGACAGCTTCTCTGGAAACACCATATATTTT. Its translation: CASSADSFSGNTIYF.

CDR3 region: CASSDSGNYNEQFF. Here the CDR3 DNA reads TGTGCCAGCTCAGATAGCGGGAACTACAATGAGCAGTTCTTC. The rearrangement links TRBV2 to TRBJ2-1, with TRBD2 matching over 8 bases. CDR3 length: 14 residues. V trimming: 8 bases; J trimming: 3 bases; junction bases outside the gene matches: 6. Per germline, CDR1 SNHLY and CDR2 FYNNEI. Combining the CDR3 with reference TRBV2 and TRBJ2-1 gives the whole variable domain EPEVTQTPSHQVTQMGQEVILRCVPISNHLYFYWYRQILGQKVEFLVSFYNNEISEKSEIFDDQFSVERPDGSNFTLKIRSTKLEDSAMYFCASSDSGNYNEQFFGPGTRLTVL.

The rearrangement joins TRBV5-4 to TRBJ2-5; TRBD2 agrees at 8 bases. Germline V gives CDR1 SGHNT, CDR2 YYREEE (reference sequence). The CDR3 covers 16 residues. The trim removed 4 bases at V and 5 bases at J, leaving 13 bases unmatched. The CDR3 DNA follows: TGTGCCAGCAGCGGGCGTGTTAGCGGGATGCGGGAGACCCAGTACTTC. It encodes CASSGRVSGMRETQYF.

The chain uses TRBV14 and TRBJ1-1; possible D gene TRBD1, 6 bases. The CDR3 sequence is 15 residues long. Germline V CDR1 and CDR2: SGHDN, FVKESK. V was cut by 7 bases and J by 0 bases, with 15 bases left in between. The CDR3 nucleotides read TGTGCCAGCACCCCGGGGACACCTATGAACACTGAAGCTTTCTTT. Its protein product is CASTPGTPMNTEAFF.